Each of the 14 T cell receptor beta chains below was sequenced from the same sample in a study of cytomegalovirus exposure and HLA in healthy donors. Vbeta (60) and Jbeta (13) primers were used in the PCR. Clones were read by immunoSEQ multiplex PCR, and TCRdb kept only the in-frame ones, dropping some. There are about 130,000 clones in the sample; 70% to 85% occur only once, and over 2.5% lies in the top ten. Sequencing was carried out using PBMCs. The receptors originated from a woman in her fifties or sixties in good health and CMV-seronegative.

V and J are TRBV4-1 and TRBJ1-2; a possible D gene is TRBD1 (6 bases). CDR3 length: 16 amino acids. Germline CDR1 reads MGHRA; CDR2 reads YSYEKL. V lost 4 bases to trimming and J lost 14 bases, with 29 bases between them. CDR3 DNA: TGCGCCAGCAGCCCATTAATTTACAGGGATCACCAATCTAGGACCTTC. Its protein product is CASSPLIYRDHQSRTF.

V gene TRBV6-5 combines with J gene TRBJ2-7, with 10 bases that match TRBD1. V dropped 7 bases and J dropped 5; count of bases not matched to a gene: 5. CDR1 is MNHEY and CDR2 is SVGAGI in the germline V gene. CDR3 length equals 13 residues. As DNA, the CDR3 is TGTGCCAGCATCGGACAGGGGGAACACGAGCAGTACTTC. Its translation is CASIGQGEHEQYF.

V gene TRBV19 combines with J gene TRBJ1-1; D not resolved. Per germline, CDR1 LNHDA and CDR2 SQIVND (reference sequence). The CDR3 is 10 amino acids. Trimming shortened V by 9 bases and J by 8 bases, and 10 bases separated the two germline ends. CDR3 DNA: TGTGCCAGCCTCGGGAAGGAAGCTTTCTTT. It yields the protein CASLGKEAFF.

CDR3 in amino acids: CASSPRTGTAIYGYTF. CDR3 coding DNA: TGTGCCAGCAGTCCCCGTACCGGGACAGCGATTTATGGCTACACCTTC. The chain carries TRBV27 and TRBJ1-2; 7 nucleotides line up with TRBD1. The V gene's germline CDR1 is MNHEY and CDR2 SMNVEV (reference sequence). The CDR3 is 16 residues long. The J segment lost 5 bases and the V segment lost 5 bases, leaving 14 bases of the junction unmatched.

This clone appeared a few times. V and J are TRBV7-9 and TRBJ1-2, with D perhaps TRBD1 (6 bases). Germline V gene data show CDR1 as SEHNR and CDR2 as FQNEAQ (reference sequence). The CDR3 spans 14 residues. Trimming stripped 4 bases from V and 7 bases from J, with 16 bases between. CDR3 amino acids: CASSSTGTQVGYTF. As DNA, the CDR3 is TGTGCCAGCAGCTCAACCGGGACACAGGTTGGCTACACCTTC.

Only one count was recorded for this clone. The CDR3 loop is CAWSRLTSDEQFF. The CDR3 DNA reads TGTGCCTGGTCCAGGCTCACCTCGGATGAGCAGTTCTTC. V gene TRBV30 combines with J gene TRBJ2-1, with D uncertain. CDR3 length equals 13 residues. V lost 5 bases to trimming and J lost 8 bases, with 16 bases between them. Per the germline V gene, CDR1 is GTSNPN and CDR2 is SVGIG (reference sequence).

This chain uses TRBV11-2 with TRBJ2-7, with no clear D. Per germline, CDR1 SGHAT and CDR2 FQNNGV. CDR3 length: 13 residues. V was cut by 2 bases and J by 3 bases, with 8 bases left in between. The CDR3 DNA reads as TGTGCCAGCAGCTTAAAACTCAACTACGAGCAGTACTTC. It is translated as CASSLKLNYEQYF.

This sequence joins TRBV6-5 and TRBJ2-5; D may be TRBD1 (6 bases). CDR3 length: 15 amino acids. V lost 2 bases and J lost 2, with 12 bases in between. Germline CDR1 MNHEY, CDR2 SVGAGI. CDR3 region: CASSYAQGIQETQYF. The CDR3 DNA reads as TGTGCCAGCAGTTACGCACAGGGAATTCAAGAGACCCAGTACTTC.

The chain couples TRBV18 to TRBJ2-7; 9 positions match TRBD1. The CDR3 is 13 residues long. Germline CDR1 reads KGHSH; CDR2 reads LQKENI. Trimming took 2 bases from V and 5 from J; bases not matched to a gene: 1. In nucleotides, the CDR3 is TGTGCCAGCTCACCAAGACAGGGGGACGAGCAGTACTTC. Amino acids: CASSPRQGDEQYF.

This chain uses TRBV7-9 with TRBJ1-2; weak D call: TRBD1 (6 bases). The V gene lost 5 bases and the J gene lost 14 bases, with 18 bases spanning the gap. This CDR3 has 12 residues. Germline V gene lookup returns CDR1 SEHNR and CDR2 FQNEAQ (reference sequence). The CDR3, as DNA: TGTGCCAGCAGCCTAACTTCGACAGGCCCGACCTTC. Translating gives CASSLTSTGPTF.

The V and J genes are TRBV5-4 and TRBJ1-4; the D is unclear. CDR1 SGHNT and CDR2 YYREEE come from the germline V gene (reference sequence). This CDR3 has 15 residues. The V gene lost 3 bases and the J gene lost 5 bases, with 14 bases spanning the gap. This CDR3 reads CASSWGVGGNEKLFF. The DNA for the CDR3 is TGTGCCAGCAGCTGGGGAGTGGGAGGGAATGAAAAACTGTTTTTT.

The chain recombines TRBV18 with TRBJ2-7, with D perhaps TRBD1 (5 bases). CDR3 size: 13 residues. V dropped 6 bases and J dropped 3 bases, with 12 bases sitting between them. Germline lookup yields CDR1 KGHSH and CDR2 LQKENI. CDR3 sequence: CASSPGHNYEQYF. The CDR3 nucleotides are TGTGCCAGCTCCCCAGGACATAACTACGAGCAGTACTTC.

This chain connects TRBV7-2 to TRBJ2-3; D is unresolved. Germline V gene data show CDR1 as SGHTA and CDR2 as FQGNSA. This CDR3 comprises 15 residues. The V end lost 4 bases, the J end lost 2 bases, and 13 bases lay between the germline ends. The chain's CDR3 is CASSSVSSLTDTQYF. CDR3 bases: TGTGCCAGCAGCTCCGTCTCAAGCCTCACAGATACGCAGTATTTT.

The chain links TRBV27 to TRBJ1-1, with D possibly TRBD1 on 6 matching bases. The V gene lost 8 bases and the J gene lost 3 bases, with 13 bases spanning the gap. CDR3 size: 13 residues. The germline gives CDR1 MNHEY, CDR2 SMNVEV (reference sequence). The CDR3 DNA is TGTGCCAGCGGAACAGGGTCGGACACTGAAGCTTTCTTT. It encodes CASGTGSDTEAFF.